Presented here are 30 T cell receptor beta chains from one specimen sequenced in a study of T cells in Graves' hyperthyroidism and ophthalmopathy. The TCR beta CDR3 regions underwent amplification using RNA transcripts as the source. TCR CDR3 underwent first-round RT-PCR with the HTBI primer set. TCRdb recomputed calls from the multiplex PCR reads with MiXCR, one row per CDR3 protein. Found here are a few hundred thousand distinct CDR3 sequences, approximately 13% of them singletons; the top ten hold around 21%. Material for sequencing was blood. These receptors came from a man aged 25 to 40 with Graves' hyperthyroidism that later progressed to Graves' ophthalmopathy.

This clonotype was detected a few times. The chain employs TRBV20-1 and TRBJ1-5; TRBD1 aligns across 9 bases. Germline CDR1 is DFQATT and CDR2 is SNEGSKA (reference sequence). CDR3 length equals 13 residues. Trimming took 6 bases from V and 7 from J; bases not matched to a gene: 7. The chain's CDR3 is CSATGTGRQPQHF. In DNA, the CDR3 is TGCAGTGCGACCGGGACAGGGCGACAGCCCCAGCATTTT.

The chain joins TRBV5-1 to TRBJ2-7; 8 positions match TRBD1. The CDR3 sequence is 17 residues long. Germline values: CDR1 SGHRS, CDR2 YFSETQ. The V segment lost 4 bases and the J segment 2 bases; nucleotides outside the gene matches: 14. The CDR3 DNA sequence: TGCGCCAGCAGCCTAGCACTGAGGACAGGGTGGACCTACGAGCAGTACTTC. Translating gives CASSLALRTGWTYEQYF.

This clonotype was detected only a few times. The V call is TRBV6-1, the J call TRBJ1-6; no definite D call. CDR1 and CDR2 from the germline V gene are MNHNS and SASEGT. CDR3 length equals 14 residues. V was shortened by 2 bases and J by 8 bases, with 10 bases between the two germline ends. Here the CDR3 reads CASSELGTHSPLHF. CDR3 coding DNA: TGTGCCAGCAGTGAATTGGGTACTCATTCACCCCTCCACTTT.

This clonotype was picked up a small number of times. The chain is built from TRBV25-1 and TRBJ1-4, with D possibly being TRBD1 (6 bases). CDR3 length: 15 residues. V lost 5 bases, J lost 3 bases, and 13 bases lay in between. In germline, CDR1 is MGHDK, CDR2 SYGVNS. The CDR3, as DNA: TGTGCCAGCAGTTCCCTGGGGGCTTCTAATGAAAAACTGTTTTTT. It is translated as CASSSLGASNEKLFF.

As to this clonotype: The conserved phenylalanine or tryptophan normally closing the CDR3 is absent here, so this likely arose from a read error. This chain links TRBV29-1 with TRBJ1-1; D is perhaps TRBD1 (5 bases). This CDR3 spans 14 amino acids. Germline CDR1 reads SQVTM; CDR2 reads ANQGSEA. Trimming cost V 3 bases and J 1 base, with 12 bases left between them. The CDR3 nucleotides read TGCAGCGTTGATCGGGGGATCGGGAACACTGAAGCTTTCCTT. Translated, it gives CSVDRGIGNTEAFL.

This clonotype has at least ten counts. The genes are TRBV28 and TRBJ1-2; 9 bases are a match to TRBD1. The CDR3 length is 15 residues. Trimming removed 6 bases from V and 7 bases from J; junction bases left unmatched: 12. CDR1 MDHEN and CDR2 SYDVKM come from the germline V gene. The CDR3 DNA follows: TGTGCCAGCAGACCCTGGGGACAGGGTAAGACTGGCTACACCTTC. Its translation: CASRPWGQGKTGYTF.

The table lists this clonotype with many counts. This sequence joins TRBV11-3 and TRBJ2-7; TRBD2 matches 10 bases. Trimming took 4 bases from V and 7 from J; bases not matched to a gene: 7. Looked up from germline, CDR1 is SGHNT and CDR2 is YENEEA. The CDR3 covers 14 residues. The CDR3 is CASSSEAGGLEQYF. The CDR3 coding sequence is TGTGCCAGCAGCTCTGAAGCGGGGGGGCTTGAGCAGTACTTC.

This clonotype has more than one count but fewer than ten. The chain combines TRBV20-1 with TRBJ1-2; 7 positions match TRBD1. V dropped 3 bases and J dropped 2; count of bases not matched to a gene: 12. CDR1 is DFQATT, CDR2 SNEGSKA, per germline (reference sequence). This CDR3 contains 16 residues. The CDR3, as DNA: TGCAGTGCTAGGGGACACCGGGACAGCAAAAACTATGGCTACACCTTC. Residues: CSARGHRDSKNYGYTF.

Turning to this clonotype: The junction and the germline gene differ at one end; a read error may be behind it. The chain recombines TRBV20-1 with TRBJ2-7; D is possibly TRBD1 (6 bases). Per germline, CDR1 DFQATT and CDR2 SNEGSKA (reference sequence). The CDR3 is made up of 13 amino acids. CDR3 coding DNA: TGCAGTGCCACTCCCAGGGGAACCTACGAGCAGTGCTTC. Its protein product is CSATPRGTYEQCF.

This chain joins TRBV7-9 and TRBJ1-3; tentative D call: TRBD1 (5 bases). CDR1 is SEHNR and CDR2 is FQNEAQ in the germline V gene (reference sequence). Trimming stripped 5 bases from V and 0 bases from J, with 11 bases between. This CDR3 is 15 amino acids long. CDR3 sequence reads: CASSAATDSGNTIYF. Here the CDR3 DNA reads TGTGCCAGCAGCGCCGCGACAGACTCTGGAAACACCATATATTTT.

This clonotype was picked up many times. The V gene is TRBV7-8, the J gene TRBJ2-3; the match to TRBD1 covers 10 bases. Per the germline V gene, CDR1 is SGHVS and CDR2 is FQNEAQ. The CDR3 is 17 amino acids. V shed 3 bases and J 5 bases; nucleotides not matched to a gene: 11. The CDR3 DNA reads TGTGCCAGCAGCTTCCCGTCGGGACAGGGGAATATAGATACGCAGTATTTT. It yields the protein CASSFPSGQGNIDTQYF.

This clonotype was seen a handful of times. This CDR3 is CASSVAGGAQNEQFF. CDR3 DNA sequence: TGTGCCAGCAGCGTAGCGGGGGGCGCGCAGAATGAGCAGTTCTTC. The chain recombines TRBV9 with TRBJ2-1, with a weak D call TRBD2 (7 bases). This CDR3 contains 15 residues. The V end lost 0 bases, the J end lost 7 bases, and 14 bases lay between the germline ends. Looked up from germline, CDR1 is SGDLS and CDR2 is YYNGEE.

This clonotype was recorded at least ten times. V is TRBV11-1 and J is TRBJ2-1, with 10 nucleotides matching TRBD1. CDR1 is SGHAT, CDR2 FQDESV, per germline (reference sequence). V was pared by 5 bases and J by 6 bases, with 10 bases of the junction left unmatched. The CDR3 spans 16 residues. The CDR3 loop reads CASSPAGTGEGNEQFF. CDR3 bases: TGTGCCAGCAGCCCAGCCGGGACAGGGGAAGGCAATGAGCAGTTCTTC.

V and J are TRBV7-9 and TRBJ1-5, with TRBD1 matching 10 bases. V was clipped by 5 bases and J by 6 bases; unmatched bases: 13. Germline CDR1 and CDR2: SEHNR and FQNEAQ (reference sequence). There are 17 residues in the CDR3. The CDR3 loop reads CASSQGGPGQGSQPQHF. The CDR3 nucleotides read TGTGCCAGCAGCCAGGGGGGCCCGGGACAGGGGAGTCAGCCCCAGCATTTT.

This clonotype was seen repeatedly, ten times or more. The chain uses TRBV27 and TRBJ1-6; D perhaps matches TRBD1 (5 bases). Germline CDR1 is MNHEY and CDR2 is SMNVEV (reference sequence). The CDR3 extends over 15 amino acids. Between the trimmed V and J ends, which lost 5 bases and 13 bases, there was a span of 21 bases. CDR3 residues: CASSLTGTGGTPLHF. The CDR3, as DNA: TGTGCCAGCAGTCTGACCGGGACCGGGGGTACTCCCCTCCACTTT.

V is TRBV6-1 and J is TRBJ2-2, with TRBD2 matching 14 bases. The CDR3 loop spans 16 amino acids. Per germline, CDR1 MNHNS and CDR2 SASEGT. The junction had 4 bases not matched to a gene; V was cut back by 8 bases and J by 2 bases. CDR3 DNA: TGTGCCAGCTGGACTAGCGGGGGGCCTAACACCGGGGAGCTGTTTTTT. It translates to CASWTSGGPNTGELFF.

The sample holds a few counts of this clonotype. The genes are TRBV5-6 and TRBJ2-5; 7 nucleotides agree with TRBD1. This CDR3 has 14 amino acids. The germline gives CDR1 SGHDT, CDR2 YYEEEE. Losses at the gene ends were 3 bases for V and 5 bases for J; bases not matched to a gene: 7. The CDR3 loop reads CASSSPLTGETQYF. CDR3 nucleotide sequence: TGTGCCAGCAGCTCCCCCTTGACAGGGGAGACCCAGTACTTC.

This clonotype has ten or more counts. V and J are TRBV11-3 and TRBJ2-7, with a possible D match to TRBD2 (6 bases). CDR3 length equals 13 residues. The V gene lost 4 bases and the J gene lost 6 bases, with 13 bases spanning the gap. Germline CDR1 reads SGHNT; CDR2 reads YENEEA. CDR3 DNA sequence: TGTGCCAGCAGCTCGGACTACCCGGGCGAGCAGTACTTC. The encoded protein is CASSSDYPGEQYF.

The gene calls are TRBV29-1 and TRBJ2-5, with 7 bases lining up with TRBD2. Per germline, CDR1 SQVTM and CDR2 ANQGSEA. Trimming removed 7 bases from V and 4 bases from J; junction bases left unmatched: 6. The CDR3 extends over 12 amino acids. In DNA form, the CDR3 reads TGCAGCGAGCGGGGCCAGGGAGAGACCCAGTACTTC. Its protein product is CSERGQGETQYF. Using reference TRBV29-1 and TRBJ2-5 for the parts outside the CDR3, the full variable domain is SAVISQKPSRDICQRGTSLTIQCQVDSQVTMMFWYRQQPGQSLTLIATANQGSEATYESGFVIDKFPISRPNLTFSTLTVSNMSPEDSSIYLCSERGQGETQYFGPGTRLLVL.

This clonotype was detected many times. The chain uses TRBV3-1 and TRBJ2-1; 7 bases fit TRBD2. The length of the CDR3 is 16 residues. Germline values: CDR1 LGHDT, CDR2 YNNKEL (reference sequence). V lost 4 bases, J lost 7 bases, and 13 bases stayed unmatched. The CDR3 protein is CASSPLQLARRNEQFF. For the CDR3, the DNA is TGTGCCAGCAGCCCGCTCCAACTAGCGAGAAGGAATGAGCAGTTCTTC.

The rearrangement links TRBV19 to TRBJ1-5; 9 bases are shared with TRBD1. CDR3 length: 16 amino acids. Germline CDR1 is LNHDA and CDR2 is SQIVND (reference sequence). The J segment lost 5 bases and the V segment lost 5 bases, leaving 10 bases of the junction unmatched. CDR3 loop: CASSPGTGKGYQPQHF. CDR3 nucleotide sequence: TGTGCCAGTAGTCCCGGGACAGGGAAGGGGTATCAGCCCCAGCATTTT.

This chain connects TRBV15 to TRBJ2-7; D ambiguous. Germline CDR1 and CDR2: LNHNV and YYDKDF (reference sequence). Trimming removed 0 bases from V and 3 bases from J, with 6 bases in between. The CDR3 extends over 13 amino acids. The CDR3 here is CATSRDPNYEQYF. CDR3 DNA sequence: TGTGCCACCAGCAGAGATCCGAACTACGAGCAGTACTTC.

This clonotype was observed many times. V gene TRBV27 combines with J gene TRBJ2-5; 10 bases line up with TRBD2. V gave up 2 bases and J gave up 0 bases; unmatched junction bases: 3. Germline V gives CDR1 MNHEY, CDR2 SMNVEV (reference sequence). This CDR3 region has 16 residues. The chain's CDR3 is CASSLIAGGYQETQYF. As DNA, the CDR3 is TGTGCCAGCAGTTTAATAGCGGGGGGCTACCAAGAGACCCAGTACTTC.

This clonotype was counted between two and nine times. The V and J genes are TRBV12-5 and TRBJ1-5; the D gene is possibly TRBD1 (5 bases). Germline CDR1 and CDR2: LGHNT and FRNRAP. The CDR3 runs 21 residues. Trimming removed 1 base at V and 3 bases at J, with 28 bases between. The CDR3 region has the DNA TGTGCTAGTGGTTTGGACCTCGCCCTCACGCACGCAGGGAGGGTCAATCAGCCCCAGCATTTT. It translates to CASGLDLALTHAGRVNQPQHF.

As to this clonotype: A much larger clone lies a single base off, so this may be a read error. The chain is built from TRBV6-1 and TRBJ2-7, with D maybe TRBD2 (6 bases). The CDR3 extends over 15 amino acids. Germline lookup yields CDR1 MNHNS and CDR2 SASEGT. This chain's CDR3 is CVSSPSAAATHEQYF. The CDR3 DNA reads as TGTGTCAGCAGTCCTAGCGCGGCAGCGACCCACGAGCAGTACTTC.

This clonotype was observed many times. The rearrangement links TRBV7-2 to TRBJ2-5; 7 bases match TRBD1. V was pared by 5 bases and J by 2 bases, with 8 bases of the junction left unmatched. CDR1 SGHTA and CDR2 FQGNSA come from the germline V gene. The CDR3 spans 15 residues. The CDR3 nucleotides are TGTGCCAGCAGCCCCCTGGACAGGCAGCAAGAGACCCAGTACTTC. It encodes CASSPLDRQQETQYF.

Regarding this clonotype: A much larger clone lies a single base off, so this may be a read error. The chain carries TRBV20-1 and TRBJ1-1; D is perhaps TRBD1 (5 bases). The germline V and J ends were trimmed by 6 bases and 1 base, with 15 bases remaining between them. The germline gives CDR1 DFQATT, CDR2 SNEGSKA (reference sequence). CDR3 length: 14 residues. The CDR3 reads CSAKRDGPNTEAFF. The CDR3 DNA sequence: TGCAGTGCAAAACGGGACGGTCCGAACACTGAAGCTTTCTTT.

Of note for this clonotype: The conserved phenylalanine or tryptophan normally closing the CDR3 is absent here, so this likely arose from a read error. The chain combines TRBV7-7 with TRBJ2-2; D possibly corresponds to TRBD1 (6 bases). The CDR3 length is 14 residues. CDR1 and CDR2 from the germline V gene are SSHAT and FNYEAQ (reference sequence). This chain's CDR3 is CASSPPGVGGELFS. CDR3 bases: TGTGCTAGCAGCCCACCAGGGGTGGGCGGGGAGCTGTTTTCT.

This clonotype was seen at least ten times. CDR3 loop: CASSPQTSQRSNQPQHF. The CDR3 nucleotides read TGTGCCAGCAGCCCTCAAACGTCACAGCGAAGTAATCAGCCCCAGCATTTT. The rearrangement joins TRBV7-6 to TRBJ1-5; D is undetermined. Trimming pared 5 bases from V and 4 bases from J, leaving 21 bases between. The CDR3 sequence is 17 residues long. Germline CDR1 is SGHVS and CDR2 is FNYEAQ.

There are a few counts of this clonotype. The chain is built from TRBV10-3 and TRBJ1-5; the D is unclear. CDR1 is ENHRY, CDR2 SYGVKD, per germline. V lost 4 bases and J 5 bases, leaving 12 bases between the germline ends. The CDR3 runs to 14 residues. The CDR3 is CAISVEFQDQPQHF. Here the CDR3 DNA reads TGTGCCATCAGTGTTGAGTTCCAGGATCAGCCCCAGCATTTT.